Listed below are T cell receptor beta chains from one sample, sequenced in a study of cytomegalovirus exposure and HLA in healthy donors. The assay was immunoSEQ multiplex PCR, and TCRdb's table has in-frame clones only and misses some. The repertoire table contains tens of thousands of clones. The sequencing input was PBMCs. These receptor sequences come from a human donor in good health. CDR3s include the opening cysteine and the closing phenylalanine or tryptophan. A D gene is named only where the DNA matches it firmly.

D | J | V | CDR3 | DNA
- | TRBJ1-3 | TRBV11-2 | CASSLSGNTIYF | TGTGCCAGCAGCTTATCGGGAAACACCATATATTTT
- | TRBJ1-6 | TRBV19 | CASSIGTASWRSPLHF | TGTGCCAGTAGTATAGGGACAGCGTCCTGGCGTTCACCCCTCCACTTT
- | TRBJ1-2 | TRBV2 | CASSEAPRVGGYTF | TGTGCCAGCAGTGAAGCGCCCAGGGTCGGCGGCTACACCTTC
TRBD2 | TRBJ2-5 | TRBV5-4 | CASSTGLAGGYQETQYF | TGTGCCAGCAGCACGGGACTAGCGGGGGGTTACCAAGAGACCCAGTACTTC
TRBD1 | TRBJ2-7 | TRBV7-2 | CASSSQGSSDYEQYF | TGTGCCAGCAGCTCACAGGGGTCCTCAGACTACGAGCAGTACTTC
TRBD1 | TRBJ1-1 | TRBV19 | CASSKRGQPHTEAFF | TGTGCCAGTAGTAAGAGGGGGCAACCCCACACTGAAGCTTTCTTC
- | TRBJ1-6 | TRBV30 | CAWSLSQGSSYNSPLHF | TGTGCCTGGAGTTTGAGCCAGGGGAGCTCCTATAATTCACCCCTCCACTTT
- | TRBJ1-1 | TRBV30 | CAWDSLLSTEAFF | TGTGCCTGGGACAGCCTCTTGAGCACTGAAGCTTTCTTT
- | TRBJ1-2 | TRBV5-1 | CASSSDSQYGYTF | TGCGCCAGCAGCTCGGACAGCCAGTATGGCTACACCTTC
- | TRBJ1-2 | TRBV5-5 | CASARLAGFKGYGYTF | TGTGCCAGCGCGCGGTTAGCAGGTTTCAAGGGGTATGGCTACACCTTC
TRBD1 | TRBJ1-6 | TRBV7-3 | CASSLGQGARNSPLHF | TGTGCCAGCAGCTTAGGGCAGGGGGCCCGGAATTCACCCCTCCACTTT
TRBD1 | TRBJ2-7 | TRBV30 | CAWSPGTATYEQYF | TGTGCCTGGAGTCCAGGGACAGCGACCTACGAGCAGTACTTC
- | TRBJ1-6 | TRBV7-9 | CASSSGVGTDSPLHF | TGTGCCAGCAGCTCGGGGGTGGGGACGGATTCACCCCTCCACTTT
- | TRBJ2-3 | TRBV6-6 | CASSFSDTQYF | TGTGCCAGCAGTTTCTCAGATACGCAGTATTTT
TRBD1 | TRBJ2-7 | TRBV15 | CATSPRGDRGMGEQYF | TGTGCCACCAGCCCCCGGGGGGACAGGGGTATGGGCGAGCAGTACTTC
TRBD2 | TRBJ2-3 | TRBV11-2 | CASSLVGGGATDTQYF | TGTGCCAGCAGCTTAGTGGGCGGGGGGGCCACAGATACGCAGTATTTT
- | TRBJ2-3 | TRBV2 | CASSDSGLRTDTQYF | TGTGCCAGCAGCGACTCGGGACTTCGCACAGATACGCAGTATTTT
TRBD1 | TRBJ2-5 | TRBV14 | CASSQPTGYHETQYF | TGTGCCAGCAGCCAACCGACAGGGTATCACGAGACCCAGTACTTC
TRBD1 | TRBJ1-2 | TRBV5-1 | CASSRTTGAQDGYTF | TGCGCCAGCAGCAGGACCACAGGGGCGCAGGATGGCTACACCTTC
TRBD1 | TRBJ1-2 | TRBV14 | CASSQETGGYGYTF | TGTGCCAGCAGCCAAGAGACAGGGGGCTATGGCTACACCTTC
TRBD1 | TRBJ2-4 | TRBV5-1 | CASSLEGQGTTKNIQYF | TGCGCCAGCAGCTTGGAGGGACAGGGAACGACCAAAAACATTCAGTACTTC
- | TRBJ1-1 | TRBV5-1 | CASSPGRVDTEAFF | TGCGCCAGCAGCCCGGGTCGGGTGGACACTGAAGCTTTCTTT
- | TRBJ1-6 | TRBV15 | CATSSALNSPLHF | TGTGCCACCAGCAGCGCGTTAAATTCACCCCTCCACTTT
- | TRBJ2-7 | TRBV10-1 | CASSETGPYEQYF | TGCGCCAGCAGTGAGACAGGGCCGTACGAGCAGTACTTC
TRBD2 | TRBJ2-3 | TRBV6-5 | CASTNGGGGNTQYF | TGTGCCAGCACCAATGGGGGGGGAGGAAATACGCAGTATTTT
- | TRBJ1-5 | TRBV19 | CASSPEPTGHSNQPQHF | TGTGCCAGTAGTCCGGAGCCGACAGGTCATAGCAATCAGCCCCAGCATTTT
TRBD1 | TRBJ2-5 | TRBV5-5 | CASSVGQGETQYF | TGTGCCAGCAGCGTCGGACAGGGAGAGACCCAGTACTTC
TRBD2 | TRBJ2-5 | TRBV7-9 | CASSTLAGVQETQYF | TGTGCCAGCAGCACCCTAGCGGGGGTCCAAGAGACCCAGTACTTC
- | TRBJ2-7 | TRBV30 | CAWNKIRDYEQYF | TGTGCCTGGAACAAGATCAGGGATTACGAGCAGTACTTC
TRBD2 | TRBJ2-5 | TRBV30 | CAWETGTSEETQYF | TGTGCCTGGGAGACCGGGACTAGCGAAGAGACCCAGTACTTC
TRBD1 | TRBJ2-3 | TRBV28 | CASSSWGAGGNTDKQYF | TGTGCCAGCAGTTCATGGGGGGCAGGGGGCAACACAGATAAGCAGTATTTT
- | TRBJ2-7 | TRBV2 | CASSGIVQGYYEQYF | TGTGCCAGCAGTGGGATCGTCCAGGGCTACTACGAGCAGTACTTC
TRBD1 | TRBJ1-6 | TRBV6-4 | CASSLTGGNSPLHF | TGTGCCAGCAGCTTGACAGGGGGTAATTCACCCCTCCACTTT
- | TRBJ1-4 | TRBV9 | CASSATGLWGEKLFF | TGTGCCAGCAGCGCTACAGGGTTATGGGGTGAAAAACTGTTTTTT
TRBD1 | TRBJ2-7 | TRBV6-1 | CASRQGSLGEQYF | TGTGCCAGCAGACAGGGGTCCCTCGGCGAGCAGTACTTC
TRBD1 | TRBJ1-4 | TRBV7-9 | CASSPQTGGGEKLFF | TGTGCCAGCAGCCCCCAGACAGGGGGTGGGGAAAAACTGTTTTTT
- | TRBJ2-1 | TRBV27 | CASSLGGSYNEQFF | TGTGCCAGCAGCCTGGGGGGCTCCTACAATGAGCAGTTCTTC
TRBD1 | TRBJ1-2 | TRBV15 | CATSTGQPSGGYTF | TGTGCCACCAGCACGGGACAGCCTTCTGGGGGCTACACCTTC